The table lists the clone carrying this T cell receptor (beta chain) with many counts. V trimming: 6 bases; J trimming: 9 bases; junction bases outside the gene matches: 8. Per the germline V gene, CDR1 is MDHEN and CDR2 is SYDVKM. This CDR3 comprises 13 residues. Under the authors' procedure: It was from CDR3 differences across clinicopathological groups that a distant-metastasis classifier for papillary thyroid cancer was built. TCRdb recomputed clones from the PCR reads via MiXCR. V and J calls and clone size were set by TCRdb, not the authors. The sample records over 15,000 clones, around 17% being singletons. This sample is part of a study of metastatic and nonmetastatic thyroid tumors. Each patient went into thyroid surgery without having received any treatment.

This clonotype was sampled from a male donor with papillary thyroid cancer or a benign thyroid nodule (not recorded which). Some clones in this sample may be carry-over from other donors' samples. V usage is TRBV28 and J usage is TRBJ2-1; TRBD2 aligns across 7 bases. The specimen sequenced was blood. CDR3 region: CASSPGLRTEQFF. The CDR3 bases are TGTGCCAGCAGCCCGGGACTACGCACTGAGCAGTTCTTC.